Listed below are T cell receptor beta chains from one sample, sequenced in a study of cytomegalovirus exposure and HLA in healthy donors. Only in-frame clones appear in the TCRdb table, and some are missing; sequencing was by immunoSEQ multiplex PCR. Its listing shows approximately 100,000 clones. The sample consisted of PBMCs. Receptor source: a man aged 35 to 55 in good health and CMV-seronegative. Both conserved end residues are part of each CDR3. Fields, in order: V gene, D gene, J gene, CDR3 DNA, CDR3 protein. A D gene is named only where the DNA matches it firmly.

V: TRBV5-1
D: TRBD1
J: TRBJ1-5
DNA: TGCGCCAGCAGCGGGGGACAGAATCAGCCCCAGCATTTT
CDR3: CASSGGQNQPQHF

V: TRBV28
D: TRBD2
J: TRBJ2-7
DNA: TGTGCCAGCAGCCGACTAGCGGGCACTACCTACGAGCAGTACTTC
CDR3: CASSRLAGTTYEQYF

V: TRBV7-2
D: TRBD2
J: TRBJ2-3
DNA: TGTGCCAGCAGCTTCGTAGCGGGCCCTAGCACAGATACGCAGTATTTT
CDR3: CASSFVAGPSTDTQYF

V: TRBV10-3
D: TRBD1
J: TRBJ2-7
DNA: TGTGCCAAATCCCGGGACAGGGAGGGGGAGCAGTACTTC
CDR3: CAKSRDREGEQYF

V: TRBV5-4
D: TRBD1
J: TRBJ2-7
DNA: TGTGCCAGCAGCAGGGGGACAGGGGGCGCGGCCTACGAGCAGTACTTC
CDR3: CASSRGTGGAAYEQYF

V: TRBV19
D: NA
J: TRBJ2-5
DNA: TGTGCCAGTAGCAGCTTAGCGGAACAAGAGACCCAGTACTTC
CDR3: CASSSLAEQETQYF

V: TRBV6-5
D: TRBD2
J: TRBJ2-7
DNA: TGTGCCAGCAGTTCCGGACTAGCGGGGCGCTACGAGCAGTACTTC
CDR3: CASSSGLAGRYEQYF

V: TRBV20-1
D: NA
J: TRBJ2-7
DNA: TGCAGTGCTCCGGACAGCTACGAGCAGTACTTC
CDR3: CSAPDSYEQYF

V: TRBV5-4
D: NA
J: TRBJ2-7
DNA: TGTGCCAGCAGCTTGGAAGCAGCGTTGTACGAGCAGTACTTC
CDR3: CASSLEAALYEQYF

V: TRBV21-1
D: NA
J: TRBJ1-3
DNA: TGTGCCAGCAGCAAAAGCCTTCCTAATAGGACAGGGTGTGGAAACACCATATATTTT
CDR3: CASSKSLPNRTGCGNTIYF

V: TRBV28
D: NA
J: TRBJ2-5
DNA: TGTGCCAGCAGTCCTCTCAACGGGATGAAGGCCCAGTACTTC
CDR3: CASSPLNGMKAQYF

V: TRBV7-6
D: TRBD1
J: TRBJ1-2
DNA: TGTGCCAGCAGCTTATACACAGGGGACTATGGCTACACCTTC
CDR3: CASSLYTGDYGYTF

V: TRBV7-9
D: NA
J: TRBJ2-7
DNA: TGTGCCAGCAGCTTCTACGCCTACGAGCAGTACTTC
CDR3: CASSFYAYEQYF

V: TRBV2
D: TRBD1
J: TRBJ2-7
DNA: TGTGCCAGCAGCCCCCTTGGCGGACAGGGGAAACTCGAGCAGTACTTC
CDR3: CASSPLGGQGKLEQYF

V: TRBV7-9
D: NA
J: TRBJ2-7
DNA: TGTGCCAGCAGCGTACAGGGTAGGGGATACGAGCAGTACTTC
CDR3: CASSVQGRGYEQYF

V: TRBV15
D: NA
J: TRBJ2-7
DNA: TGTGCCACCAGCAGAGATCCAGGGGCCTACGAGCAGTACTTC
CDR3: CATSRDPGAYEQYF

V: TRBV30
D: TRBD1
J: TRBJ2-7
DNA: TGTGCCTGGAGTCTTAGACAGGGACACTACGAGCAGTACTTC
CDR3: CAWSLRQGHYEQYF

V: TRBV9
D: TRBD2
J: TRBJ2-2
DNA: TGTGCCAGCAGCCTCCACCTAGCGGGAGGGCCGGGCACCGGGGAGCTGTTTTTT
CDR3: CASSLHLAGGPGTGELFF

V: TRBV6-6
D: TRBD1
J: TRBJ2-1
DNA: TGTGCCAGCAGTTTACAGGGGCAAAATGAGCAGTTCTTC
CDR3: CASSLQGQNEQFF

V: TRBV2
D: TRBD1
J: TRBJ2-4
DNA: TGTGCCAGCAGTGCGGACAGGGACGGTCTAGCCAAAAACATTCAGTACTTC
CDR3: CASSADRDGLAKNIQYF

V: TRBV7-9
D: NA
J: TRBJ1-5
DNA: TGTGCCAGCAGCTTAGTGCGGGGCAGGGAGTTAAATCAGCCCCAGCATTTT
CDR3: CASSLVRGRELNQPQHF

V: TRBV14
D: NA
J: TRBJ2-3
DNA: TGTGCCAGCAGCCAAGATCACCGGGGGGCCTTCACAGATACGCAGTATTTT
CDR3: CASSQDHRGAFTDTQYF

V: TRBV9
D: TRBD1
J: TRBJ2-3
DNA: TGTGCCAGCAGCGCAGGGGGAACTCTTTTGGATACGCAGTATTTT
CDR3: CASSAGGTLLDTQYF

V: TRBV27
D: NA
J: TRBJ2-5
DNA: TGTGCCAGCGGCTCCAGGGGAGAGACCCAGTACTTC
CDR3: CASGSRGETQYF

V: TRBV19
D: TRBD2
J: TRBJ2-7
DNA: TGTGCCAGTAGTCCCCGGGGCGTAGCGGGGAACTACGAGCAGTACTTC
CDR3: CASSPRGVAGNYEQYF

V: TRBV7-2
D: NA
J: TRBJ2-7
DNA: TGTGCCAGCAGCTTATATTCTGTGGGCCCCTCCTCCTACGAGCAGTACTTC
CDR3: CASSLYSVGPSSYEQYF

V: TRBV6-6
D: NA
J: TRBJ1-2
DNA: TGTGCCAGCACCGATAGGAGGAATGGCTACACCTTC
CDR3: CASTDRRNGYTF

V: TRBV19
D: TRBD2
J: TRBJ2-5
DNA: TGTGCCAGTAGTCCCTCGGGGGGGGCGACGGAGACCCAGTACTTC
CDR3: CASSPSGGATETQYF

V: TRBV2
D: NA
J: TRBJ2-1
DNA: TGTGCCAGCAGGGCTCCCGGAGACCTCGGCATTGAGCAGTTCTTC
CDR3: CASRAPGDLGIEQFF

V: TRBV10-1
D: NA
J: TRBJ2-7
DNA: TGCGCCAGTTCCCGGGACAAGAACTACGAGCAGTACTTC
CDR3: CASSRDKNYEQYF

V: TRBV7-2
D: TRBD1
J: TRBJ1-2
DNA: TGTGCCAGCAGCCCGAGGGACAGGGCTTTCTATGGCTACACCTTC
CDR3: CASSPRDRAFYGYTF

V: TRBV27
D: NA
J: TRBJ2-7
DNA: TGTGCCAGCAGTTTGACAGGCACCTACGAGCAGTACTTC
CDR3: CASSLTGTYEQYF

V: TRBV4-2
D: TRBD1
J: TRBJ1-2
DNA: TGTGCCAGCAGCCTAGGGACAGGGGAAAACTATGGCTACACCTTC
CDR3: CASSLGTGENYGYTF

V: TRBV11-2
D: NA
J: TRBJ2-3
DNA: TGTGCCAGCAGACTGAATGCGGGTGGCACAGATACGCAGTATTTT
CDR3: CASRLNAGGTDTQYF

V: TRBV7-9
D: TRBD2
J: TRBJ2-2
DNA: TGTGCCAGCAGGAGAAAAAGCGGGGGAGCCGGGGAGCTGTTTTTT
CDR3: CASRRKSGGAGELFF